The clone carrying this T cell receptor beta chain was counted many times. Its antigen is still unknown. V lost 2 bases, J lost 7 bases, and 15 bases lay in between. CDR3 length: 15 residues. TCRdb passed the 5' RACE reads through MiXCR, listing each CDR3 protein once. The sample consists of 150,000 to 200,000 distinct CDR3 sequences, more than 9% of them appearing once. This entry belongs to a study of CD8 T cells in ankylosing spondylitis. Study conclusions and caveats: Disease-linked clones proved CD8+ and comparatively uncommon in peripheral blood. Several of the motif variants were reported before in synovial fluid and blood from reactive arthritis.

The receptor's source is a male donor with ankylosing spondylitis or in good health (not recorded which). What was sequenced was blood, either unsorted or a sorted T cell fraction (not recorded which). This sequence joins TRBV12-3 or TRBV12-4 and TRBJ2-1; weak D call: TRBD1 (6 bases). The CDR3 here is CASSLRQGFWNEQFF. DNA of the CDR3: TGTGCCAGCAGTTTAAGGCAGGGGTTTTGGAATGAGCAGTTCTTC.